This TCR beta chain was recorded in a study of shared clonotypes between healthy human individuals. Trimming cost V 5 bases and J 4 bases; bases outside gene matches: 9. The CDR3 is made up of 15 amino acids. CDR1 is KGHSH and CDR2 is LQKENI in the germline V gene. At the deep level, the assay was run. Each cell subset's genomic DNA was divided evenly among several immunoSEQ plates. The data were produced by immunoSEQ multiplex PCR, yet TCRdb's version contains in-frame clones alone and is incomplete. Of more than 1 million clones in the sample, about four fifths were seen once. The clonotype comes from a man aged 18 to 30 in good health. Some clones in this sample may be carry-over from other donors' samples. Material: memory CD4+ T cells from PBMCs. As for subset: CD45RA-negative fraction. The rearrangement joins TRBV18 to TRBJ1-2, with 8 bases that match TRBD1. CDR3 sequence: CASSLQGDALYGYTF. CDR3 DNA sequence: TGTGCCAGCTCATTACAGGGGGACGCTCTCTATGGCTACACCTTC.